Below, 24 T cell receptor beta chains from the same sample are listed, as sequenced in a study of blood T cell repertoires in COVID-19. The protocol was immunoSEQ multiplex PCR, while the TCRdb copy is restricted to in-frame clones and leaves out a portion. This table holds around 300,000 clones, about 87% found once. The specimen sequenced was PBMCs or T cells enriched from blood (not recorded which). All receptors derive from a woman in her 30s who had recovered from COVID-19.

The chain couples TRBV2 to TRBJ2-7; 11 bases line up with TRBD1. The CDR3 extends over 15 amino acids. Trimming took 5 bases from V and 3 from J; bases not matched to a gene: 6. Looked up from germline, CDR1 is SNHLY and CDR2 is FYNNEI. CDR3 residues: CASSREGTGGYEQYF. As DNA, the CDR3 is TGTGCCAGCAGTAGGGAGGGGACAGGGGGCTACGAGCAGTACTTC.

V and J are TRBV4-3 and TRBJ1-4, with D unresolved. Germline V gene lookup returns CDR1 LGHNA and CDR2 YSLEER. The CDR3 loop spans 16 amino acids. Trimming left V 1 base short and J 5 bases short, with 14 bases between. The DNA for the CDR3 is TGCGCCAGCAGCCAAGGATCCCGGACTGGGAATGAAAAACTGTTTTTT. It yields the protein CASSQGSRTGNEKLFF.

The chain has TRBV9 and TRBJ2-3; 8 nucleotides agree with TRBD2. V trimming: 6 bases; J trimming: 1 base; junction bases outside the gene matches: 7. The CDR3 is made up of 15 amino acids. Per the germline V gene, CDR1 is SGDLS and CDR2 is YYNGEE. The CDR3 DNA sequence: TGTGCCAGCACCCCCCCGGGGGGGGGCACAGATACGCAGTATTTT. Its translation is CASTPPGGGTDTQYF. The full variable domain, in which reference TRBV9 and TRBJ2-3 provide the parts outside the CDR3, is DSGVTQTPKHLITATGQRVTLRCSPRSGDLSVYWYQQSLDQGLQFLIQYYNGEERAKGNILERFSAQQFPDLHSELNLSSLELGDSALYFCASTPPGGGTDTQYFGPGTRLTVL.

This rearrangement joins TRBV28 to TRBJ2-1; 10 nucleotides agree with TRBD1. This CDR3 spans 15 amino acids. The germline CDR1 and CDR2 sequences are MDHEN and SYDVKM. With V trimmed by 6 bases and J by 9 bases, 11 bases remained unmatched. The CDR3 loop is CASSPHDRGLGEQFF. The CDR3 DNA reads as TGTGCCAGCAGCCCCCACGACAGGGGGCTTGGTGAGCAGTTCTTC.

This clone came up a few times. V is TRBV3-1 (or the pseudogene TRBV3-2) and J is TRBJ1-1; D is perhaps TRBD1 (6 bases). Trimming removed 3 bases at V and 11 bases at J, with 16 bases between. The CDR3 length is 13 residues. Germline CDR1 reads LGHDT; CDR2 reads YNNKEL (reference sequence). CDR3 in amino acids: CASSQEGHGGAFF. The DNA of the CDR3 is TGTGCCAGCAGCCAGGAGGGACACGGGGGGGCTTTCTTT.

V usage is TRBV3-1 (or the pseudogene TRBV3-2) and J usage is TRBJ1-2; TRBD1 matches at 10 bases. Germline CDR1 and CDR2: LGHDT and YNNKEL (reference sequence). V lost 4 bases, J lost 8 bases, and 7 bases stayed unmatched. There are 14 residues in the CDR3. CDR3 sequence (DNA): TGTGCCAGCAGCCCCCGGGACAGGGGCAGCGGCTACACCTTC. The encoded protein is CASSPRDRGSGYTF.

The chain uses TRBV5-1 and TRBJ1-2; TRBD1 matches 11 bases. The germline V gene has CDR1 SGHRS and CDR2 YFSETQ. CDR3 length equals 15 residues. Germline trimming cut 4 bases from V and 4 bases from J; bases unmatched to any gene: 6. In DNA, the CDR3 is TGCGCCAGCAGCCAGGGGACAGGGGGAACCTATGGCTACACCTTC. This codes for CASSQGTGGTYGYTF. Variable domain in full (rest from reference TRBV5-1 and TRBJ1-2): KAGVTQTPRYLIKTRGQQVTLSCSPISGHRSVSWYQQTPGQGLQFLFEYFSETQRNKGNFPGRFSGRQFSNSRSEMNVSTLELGDSALYLCASSQGTGGTYGYTFGSGTRLTVV.

A few counts support this clone. This chain uses TRBV5-5 with TRBJ1-2, with a possible D match to TRBD1 (5 bases). CDR3 size: 12 residues. Deletions cut 2 bases from V and 8 bases from J, with 10 bases between. Germline V gives CDR1 SGHKS, CDR2 YYEKEE (reference sequence). The CDR3 loop reads CASSLRGGGYTF. The DNA for the CDR3 is TGTGCCAGCAGCTTAAGGGGTGGCGGCTACACCTTC.

The gene calls are TRBV5-1 and TRBJ1-2; D is perhaps TRBD1 (5 bases). The germline CDR1 and CDR2 sequences are SGHRS and YFSETQ. The CDR3 extends over 14 amino acids. Between the trimmed V and J ends, which lost 6 bases and 5 bases, there was a span of 17 bases. CDR3 sequence reads: CASNAGQGGYGYTF. CDR3 DNA: TGCGCCAGCAACGCGGGGCAGGGAGGATATGGCTACACCTTC.

The V and J genes are TRBV18 and TRBJ1-1; D is undetermined. Trimming shortened V by 0 bases and J by 0 bases, and 11 bases separated the two germline ends. The CDR3 is 16 amino acids. The V gene's germline CDR1 is KGHSH and CDR2 LQKENI. Here the CDR3 DNA reads TGTGCCAGCTCACCACCGGGCAGCATGATGAACACTGAAGCTTTCTTT. This sequence encodes CASSPPGSMMNTEAFF.

J is TRBJ2-7 and V is TRBV7-2; 9 nucleotides line up with TRBD1. The V segment lost 3 bases and the J segment 6 bases; nucleotides outside the gene matches: 3. The CDR3 runs to 13 residues. Per germline, CDR1 SGHTA and CDR2 FQGNSA. The DNA for the CDR3 is TGTGCCAGCAGCTTGGGACAGGGCCGCGAGCAGTACTTC. Its translation is CASSLGQGREQYF.

The V call is TRBV11-2, the J call TRBJ1-1; D is unclear. There are 16 residues in the CDR3. Trimming took off 1 base at V and 8 bases at J, with 20 bases between the two ends. Germline V gene data show CDR1 as SGHAT and CDR2 as FQNNGV. This chain's CDR3 is CASSLARGSRRSEAFF. The CDR3 bases are TGTGCCAGCAGCTTAGCTAGAGGGAGTCGAAGATCGGAAGCTTTCTTT.

The genes are TRBV28 and TRBJ1-5, with D tentatively TRBD1 (5 bases). Germline V CDR1 and CDR2: MDHEN, SYDVKM. The CDR3 loop spans 13 amino acids. V lost 6 bases to trimming and J lost 0 bases, with 6 bases between them. CDR3 in amino acids: CASSDSSNQPQHF. Written as DNA, the CDR3 is TGTGCCAGCAGCGACAGTAGCAATCAGCCCCAGCATTTT.

The CDR3 is CASREGSRDEQYF. The CDR3 region has the DNA TGTGCCAGCAGGGAGGGGTCCAGGGACGAGCAGTACTTC. This chain links TRBV25-1 with TRBJ2-7, with D tentatively TRBD2 (6 bases). Trimming removed 6 bases at V and 5 bases at J, with 14 bases between. In germline, CDR1 is MGHDK, CDR2 SYGVNS. The CDR3 spans 13 residues.

The J gene is TRBJ2-1, the V gene TRBV11-3; possibly TRBD2 for D (7 bases). Germline V lookup: CDR1 SGHNT, CDR2 YENEEA. V dropped 5 bases and J dropped 8 bases, with 10 bases sitting between them. The CDR3 has 12 amino acids. The CDR3 protein is CASSRGADEQFF. For the CDR3, the DNA is TGTGCCAGCAGCCGGGGGGCGGATGAGCAGTTCTTC.

The chain employs TRBV4-3 and TRBJ1-1, with TRBD1 matching 7 bases. The germline gives CDR1 LGHNA, CDR2 YSLEER. Trimming at V came to 5 bases and at J to 5 bases, leaving 11 bases not matched to a gene. This CDR3 has 15 amino acids. The CDR3 bases are TGCGCCAGCAGCTCTCCGCACAGGGGATTTACTGAAGCTTTCTTT. Amino acids: CASSSPHRGFTEAFF.

This chain links TRBV29-1 with TRBJ1-1; D perhaps matches TRBD1 (6 bases). CDR3 length: 14 residues. Trimming left V 7 bases short and J 5 bases short, with 20 bases between. Looked up from germline, CDR1 is SQVTM and CDR2 is ANQGSEA. The CDR3 DNA sequence: TGCAGCGGTAAGGACAGTCTGGGCTTGACTGAAGCTTTCTTT. It encodes CSGKDSLGLTEAFF.

This clone was seen a few times. CDR3 bases: TGTGCCAGCAGTGTACAGGGGCCCTATGGCTACACCTTC. This codes for CASSVQGPYGYTF. The V call is TRBV2, the J call TRBJ1-2; 7 bases agree with TRBD1. The junction had 3 bases not matched to a gene; V was cut back by 4 bases and J by 4 bases. The length of the CDR3 is 13 residues. In germline, CDR1 is SNHLY, CDR2 FYNNEI. The whole variable domain, remainder taken from reference TRBV2 and TRBJ1-2, is EPEVTQTPSHQVTQMGQEVILRCVPISNHLYFYWYRQILGQKVEFLVSFYNNEISEKSEIFDDQFSVERPDGSNFTLKIRSTKLEDSAMYFCASSVQGPYGYTFGSGTRLTVV.

The chain employs TRBV21-1 and TRBJ2-7; the DNA was not compared with TRBD1, the D call given in the table. TRBV21-1 is marked as a pseudogene. The CDR3 length is 14 residues. The CDR3 DNA sequence: TGTGCCAGCAACGCACAGGGGGCGGAATACGAGCAGTACTTC. Protein product: CASNAQGAEYEQYF.

CDR3 in DNA: TGTGCCTGGAGTAGGGGTTGGAATGAGCAGTTCTTC. The encoded protein is CAWSRGWNEQFF. The chain links TRBV30 to TRBJ2-1; possible D gene TRBD1, 5 bases. CDR1 and CDR2 from the germline V gene are GTSNPN and SVGIG (reference sequence). CDR3 length: 12 amino acids. V was trimmed by 2 bases and J by 7 bases, leaving 9 bases between them.

Written as DNA, the CDR3 is TGCGCCAGCAGAACCACAGGGACGGATTCACCCCTCCACTTT. Its translation: CASRTTGTDSPLHF. The chain combines TRBV5-1 with TRBJ1-6, with D tentatively TRBD1 (6 bases). The CDR3 consists of 14 residues. Between the trimmed V and J ends, which lost 5 bases and 8 bases, there was a span of 14 bases. The germline V gene has CDR1 SGHRS and CDR2 YFSETQ.

V gene TRBV19 combines with J gene TRBJ2-2; 12 nucleotides match TRBD1. The trim removed 5 bases at V and 7 bases at J, leaving 14 bases unmatched. CDR3 length: 18 residues. Germline loops: CDR1 LNHDA, CDR2 SQIVND (reference sequence). CDR3: CASSATQGQGARFGELFF. CDR3 sequence (DNA): TGTGCCAGTAGTGCCACCCAGGGACAGGGGGCTCGGTTCGGGGAGCTGTTTTTT.

The chain joins TRBV11-2 to TRBJ2-4; a weak D match, TRBD1 (6 bases). The CDR3 is 14 amino acids. CDR1 is SGHAT and CDR2 is FQNNGV in the germline V gene. V was trimmed by 5 bases and J by 1 base, leaving 9 bases between them. The CDR3 region has the DNA TGTGCCAGCAGCGCAACAGGGGCCAAAAACATTCAGTACTTC. It encodes CASSATGAKNIQYF.

This chain joins TRBV2 and TRBJ1-1; possible D gene TRBD1, 5 bases. The CDR3 length is 14 residues. The V gene lost 11 bases and the J gene lost 0 bases, with 16 bases spanning the gap. Germline-derived CDR1 and CDR2 are SNHLY and FYNNEI. CDR3 sequence: CAGETALMNTEAFF. The CDR3 nucleotides read TGTGCCGGCGAGACAGCCCTAATGAACACTGAAGCTTTCTTT.